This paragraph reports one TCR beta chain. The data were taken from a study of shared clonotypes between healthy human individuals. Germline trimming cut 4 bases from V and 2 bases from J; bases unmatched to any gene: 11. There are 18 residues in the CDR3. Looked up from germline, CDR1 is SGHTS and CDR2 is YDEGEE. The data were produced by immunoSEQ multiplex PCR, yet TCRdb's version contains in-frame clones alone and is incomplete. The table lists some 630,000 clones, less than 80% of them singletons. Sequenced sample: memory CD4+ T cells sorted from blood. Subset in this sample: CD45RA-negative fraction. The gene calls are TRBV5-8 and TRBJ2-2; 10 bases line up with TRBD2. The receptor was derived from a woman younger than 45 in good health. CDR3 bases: TGTGCCAGCAGCGTCGCTAGCGGGAGTTTGATAAACACCGGGGAGCTGTTTTTT. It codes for CASSVASGSLINTGELFF.